The 16 T cell receptor beta chains given below trace back to one sample, sequenced in a study of response to subunit inactivated influenza vaccine. TCRdb analysed the RT-PCR reads with MiXCR anew, one entry per CDR3 protein. This sample carries almost 250,000 distinct CDR3 sequences, more than 9% of them seen once, and the ten largest clones take approximately 7.8%. Sequencing was performed on non-naive T cells sorted from PBMCs, taken 14 to 15 days before vaccination. These receptors all stem from a man in his fifties or sixties who received an inactivated influenza vaccine.

The sample holds a few counts of this clonotype. This chain uses TRBV20-1 with TRBJ2-3; TRBD2 matches at 7 bases. The CDR3 consists of 17 residues. Trimming cost V 5 bases and J 3 bases; bases outside gene matches: 17. Looked up from germline, CDR1 is DFQATT and CDR2 is SNEGSKA (reference sequence). This CDR3 is CSAPDGGRGSTTDTQYF. The DNA for the CDR3 is TGCAGTGCTCCCGACGGTGGACGCGGGAGTACGACAGATACGCAGTATTTT.

The chain has TRBV3-1 and TRBJ1-2; 9 bases are shared with TRBD1. Germline CDR1 reads LGHDT; CDR2 reads YNNKEL (reference sequence). The CDR3 totals 13 residues. The trim removed 1 base at V and 8 bases at J, leaving 2 bases unmatched. Here the CDR3 reads CASSQGQGVGYTF. The CDR3 coding sequence is TGTGCCAGCAGCCAAGGACAGGGGGTCGGCTACACCTTC.

This clonotype appeared a few times. The CDR3 sequence: CASSYSRGTMNSPLHF. CDR3 nucleotides: TGTGCCAGCAGTTACTCCCGGGGGACGATGAATTCACCCCTCCACTTT. The chain uses TRBV6-5 and TRBJ1-6; maybe TRBD1 (5 bases). The V gene's germline CDR1 is MNHEY and CDR2 SVGAGI. V was shortened by 0 bases and J by 7 bases, with 13 bases between the two germline ends. This CDR3 has 16 amino acids.

This clonotype occurred a few times. The rearrangement uses TRBV5-1 and TRBJ2-3, with 8 nucleotides matching TRBD1. Trimming cost V 2 bases and J 3 bases; bases outside gene matches: 8. CDR1 and CDR2 from the germline V gene are SGHRS and YFSETQ. CDR3 length equals 16 residues. The chain's CDR3 is CASSLGQGQGTDTQYF. In nucleotides, the CDR3 is TGCGCCAGCAGCTTAGGACAGGGTCAGGGGACAGATACGCAGTATTTT.

This clonotype turned up a few times. The chain carries TRBV6-2 or TRBV6-3 and TRBJ2-7, with 15 bases identical to TRBD2. Trimming cost V 5 bases and J 6 bases; bases outside gene matches: 5. Germline V CDR1 and CDR2: MNHEY, SVGEGT. The CDR3 covers 15 residues. The CDR3 DNA reads as TGTGCCAGCAGTGGGACTAGCGGGAGGTTCACCGAGCAGTACTTC. As protein: CASSGTSGRFTEQYF.

This clonotype was counted only a few times. The rearrangement uses TRBV2 and TRBJ2-3; D is undetermined. V gave up 1 base and J gave up 1 base, with 9 bases separating them. The CDR3 has 15 residues. Germline V CDR1 and CDR2: SNHLY, FYNNEI. In nucleotides, the CDR3 is TGTGCCAGCAGTGAAGTTGGCAGGCGCACAGATACGCAGTATTTT. Its protein is CASSEVGRRTDTQYF.

V is TRBV6-2 or TRBV6-3 and J is TRBJ2-7; D unclear. Trimming removed 6 bases from V and 2 bases from J, with 8 bases in between. This CDR3 has 12 amino acids. Germline CDR1 MNHEY, CDR2 SVGEGT. The CDR3 coding sequence is TGTGCCAGCAGCGTCGTGGCCTACGAGCAGTACTTC. Its translation is CASSVVAYEQYF.

The rearrangement links TRBV20-1 to TRBJ2-3, with 10 nucleotides matching TRBD2. The ends lost 0 bases at V and 6 bases at J; junction bases unmatched: 9. In germline, CDR1 is DFQATT, CDR2 SNEGSKA (reference sequence). There are 16 residues in the CDR3. The CDR3: CSARDLAGVPVDTQYF. DNA for the CDR3: TGCAGTGCTAGAGATCTAGCGGGAGTCCCTGTTGATACGCAGTATTTT.

The chain carries TRBV7-9 and TRBJ2-3; 9 bases are shared with TRBD2. CDR1 and CDR2 (germline): SEHNR, FQNEAQ (reference sequence). J gave up 5 bases and V 1 base, and 4 bases lay outside the gene matches. The CDR3 contains 15 residues. As DNA, the CDR3 is TGTGCCAGCAGCTTAGGAACTAGCGGGCGAGATACGCAGTATTTT. It is translated as CASSLGTSGRDTQYF.

V usage is TRBV15 and J usage is TRBJ2-3; 9 bases map to TRBD2. CDR1 and CDR2 (germline): LNHNV, YYDKDF (reference sequence). The CDR3 extends over 17 amino acids. V was pared by 2 bases and J by 2 bases, with 8 bases of the junction left unmatched. The CDR3 DNA reads as TGTGCCACCAGCAGATCCGTGACTAGCGGAGCCACAGATACGCAGTATTTT. It codes for CATSRSVTSGATDTQYF.

The gene calls are TRBV12-3 or TRBV12-4 and TRBJ1-6, with D unclear. Deletions cut 6 bases from V and 10 bases from J, with 13 bases between. The CDR3 is 13 residues long. The CDR3 DNA reads TGTGCCAGCAGGGCCGTAGGCTACTCACCCCTCCACTTT. Its protein product is CASRAVGYSPLHF.

At least ten counts were recorded for this clonotype. The chain joins TRBV7-2 to TRBJ1-2, with D uncertain. The germline CDR1 and CDR2 sequences are SGHTA and FQGNSA. CDR3 length: 14 amino acids. V shed 4 bases and J shed 7 bases, with 16 bases lying between them. CDR3 sequence: CASSSSSQFGGYTF. The CDR3 DNA reads TGTGCCAGCAGCTCCTCGTCTCAATTCGGTGGCTACACCTTC.

A few counts support this clonotype. The chain carries TRBV20-1 and TRBJ1-4; D possibly corresponds to TRBD1 (6 bases). V lost 2 bases and J 5 bases, leaving 15 bases between the germline ends. CDR3 length: 15 amino acids. From germline, CDR1 is DFQATT and CDR2 SNEGSKA (reference sequence). CDR3 DNA: TGCAGTGCTAGAAGCTTGATCGGGGGCAATGAAAAACTGTTTTTT. Protein: CSARSLIGGNEKLFF.

This clonotype was counted at least ten times. The chain joins TRBV4-3 to TRBJ1-4; D not resolved. Trimming removed 0 bases from V and 4 bases from J, with 9 bases in between. The CDR3 spans 15 residues. Germline V lookup: CDR1 LGHNA, CDR2 YSLEER. For the CDR3, the DNA is TGCGCCAGCAGCCAAGACGGCCCTCATAATGAAAAACTGTTTTTT. Protein: CASSQDGPHNEKLFF.

The chain has TRBV11-2 and TRBJ2-7; D may be TRBD1 (6 bases). V lost 5 bases and J 5 bases, leaving 16 bases between the germline ends. The CDR3 extends over 14 amino acids. The germline V gene encodes CDR1 SGHAT and CDR2 FQNNGV. Here the CDR3 DNA reads TGTGCCAGCAGCCCCCGGCCAGGGGTCGACGAGCAGTACTTC. Encoded protein: CASSPRPGVDEQYF.

Many counts were recorded for this clonotype. The chain uses TRBV12-3 or TRBV12-4 and TRBJ2-7; perhaps TRBD1 as D (6 bases). CDR3 size: 15 residues. Trimming left V 5 bases short and J 5 bases short, with 19 bases between. The CDR3 region has the DNA TGTGCCAGCAGTCCCCCGGGACATCTGAAGAACGAGCAGTACTTC. Protein product: CASSPPGHLKNEQYF.